These 31 T cell receptor beta chains came from one sample sequenced in a study of cytomegalovirus exposure and HLA in healthy donors. The PCR employed 60 Vbeta primers together with 13 Jbeta primers. Assay used: immunoSEQ multiplex PCR; TCRdb lists only in-frame clones, some missing. Of approximately 150,000 clones listed, 75% to 85% are singletons. The source material was PBMCs. The receptor set was obtained from a young woman in good health and CMV-seropositive.

CDR3 amino acids: CASSSNYLPGQRGTQYF. In DNA form, the CDR3 reads TGTGCCAGCAGCTCCAATTACCTCCCGGGACAGAGAGGGACCCAGTACTTC. The chain employs TRBV5-6 and TRBJ2-5; 7 nucleotides agree with TRBD1. Looked up from germline, CDR1 is SGHDT and CDR2 is YYEEEE. V was pared by 3 bases and J by 7 bases, with 18 bases of the junction left unmatched. The CDR3 extends over 17 amino acids.

The genes are TRBV27 and TRBJ2-7, with 9 bases identical to TRBD1. Per germline, CDR1 MNHEY and CDR2 SMNVEV (reference sequence). The J segment lost 4 bases and the V segment lost 2 bases, leaving 3 bases of the junction unmatched. The CDR3 loop spans 14 amino acids. CDR3 protein: CASSLGDRGYEQYF. The CDR3 nucleotides read TGTGCCAGCAGTTTAGGAGACAGGGGGTACGAGCAGTACTTC.

The rearrangement uses TRBV5-1 and TRBJ2-3; weak D call: TRBD1 (6 bases). The CDR3 is 13 residues long. Germline CDR1 and CDR2: SGHRS and YFSETQ. Between the trimmed V and J ends, which lost 1 base and 5 bases, there was a span of 8 bases. The CDR3 region is CASSLSRGDTQYF. The CDR3 bases are TGCGCCAGCAGCTTGAGCAGGGGAGATACGCAGTATTTT.

The CDR3 DNA follows: TGCGCCAGCAGAGATGCTAGCGGGGGTTTCTACGAGCAGTACTTC. This encodes CASRDASGGFYEQYF. The V and J genes are TRBV5-1 and TRBJ2-7; 10 positions match TRBD2. The trim removed 5 bases at V and 3 bases at J, leaving 8 bases unmatched. The CDR3 runs 15 residues. CDR1 SGHRS and CDR2 YFSETQ come from the germline V gene.

The genes are TRBV11-2 and TRBJ2-1; D is perhaps TRBD2 (7 bases). This CDR3 has 15 residues. V lost 4 bases to trimming and J lost 4 bases, with 14 bases between them. The germline CDR1 and CDR2 sequences are SGHAT and FQNNGV. CDR3: CASSSTGGRYNEQFF. Here the CDR3 DNA reads TGTGCCAGCAGCTCGACGGGGGGCCGGTACAATGAGCAGTTCTTC.

The chain uses TRBV28 and TRBJ1-4, with a weak D call TRBD1 (5 bases). This CDR3 is built from 12 residues. V was trimmed by 10 bases and J by 6 bases, leaving 12 bases between them. Looked up from germline, CDR1 is MDHEN and CDR2 is SYDVKM. The CDR3: CATDTGDEKLFF. CDR3 DNA: TGTGCCACCGATACGGGGGATGAAAAACTGTTTTTT.

The chain employs TRBV18 and TRBJ1-1; TRBD1 aligns across 7 bases. Losses at the gene ends were 5 bases for V and 7 bases for J; bases not matched to a gene: 10. The CDR3 runs to 14 residues. Germline-derived CDR1 and CDR2 are KGHSH and LQKENI. The CDR3 DNA follows: TGTGCCAGCTCAAAGGGACAGTCTCCCTTTGAAGCTTTCTTT. Its protein is CASSKGQSPFEAFF.

This chain links TRBV27 with TRBJ2-5; the D gene is possibly TRBD1 (6 bases). Trimming pared 6 bases from V and 2 bases from J, leaving 10 bases between. The germline gives CDR1 MNHEY, CDR2 SMNVEV (reference sequence). The CDR3 runs to 13 residues. Here the CDR3 reads CASRLRGQETQYF. The DNA of the CDR3 is TGTGCCAGCAGACTCAGGGGACAAGAGACCCAGTACTTC.

This chain uses TRBV29-1 with TRBJ2-5; D perhaps matches TRBD2 (5 bases). CDR1 is SQVTM and CDR2 is ANQGSEA in the germline V gene. The CDR3 spans 15 residues. Trimming removed 1 base from V and 11 bases from J, with 23 bases in between. CDR3 nucleotide sequence: TGCAGCGTTGAAGGGTTAGACACCGGCGGGTTGGAGCAGTACTTC. Protein: CSVEGLDTGGLEQYF.

The V and J genes are TRBV4-1 and TRBJ2-7; D is perhaps TRBD1 (6 bases). This CDR3 is 15 amino acids long. CDR1 MGHRA and CDR2 YSYEKL come from the germline V gene. V lost 4 bases, J lost 2 bases, and 15 bases lay in between. CDR3 sequence (DNA): TGCGCCAGCAGCCTCGGGACACCCGATCCCTACGAGCAGTACTTC. As protein: CASSLGTPDPYEQYF.

J is TRBJ1-5 and V is TRBV7-2; D is perhaps TRBD1 (5 bases). This CDR3 is 13 amino acids long. Germline assignment: CDR1 SGHTA and CDR2 FQGNSA. V gave up 5 bases and J gave up 7 bases, with 12 bases separating them. The CDR3: CASSPTQDQPQHF. As DNA, the CDR3 is TGTGCCAGCAGCCCAACACAGGACCAGCCCCAGCATTTT. The whole variable domain, remainder taken from reference TRBV7-2 and TRBJ1-5, is GAGVSQSPSNKVTEKGKDVELRCDPISGHTALYWYRQSLGQGLEFLIYFQGNSAPDKSGLPSDRFSAERTGGSVSTLTIQRTQQEDSAVYLCASSPTQDQPQHFGDGTRLSIL.

This rearrangement joins TRBV6-5 to TRBJ2-7; unclear D gene. Trimming left V 2 bases short and J 4 bases short, with 9 bases between. The CDR3 contains 13 residues. The germline V gene has CDR1 MNHEY and CDR2 SVGAGI. The CDR3 DNA reads as TGTGCCAGCAGTTACACTCGAGGTTACGAGCAGTACTTC. This codes for CASSYTRGYEQYF.

The chain joins TRBV13 to TRBJ1-2, with TRBD1 identical over 9 bases. Germline CDR1 is PRHDT and CDR2 is FYEKMQ (reference sequence). This CDR3 has 15 residues. V lost 3 bases and J lost 4; bases outside the gene matches: 6. CDR3 protein: CASSFTGTGTYGYTF. CDR3 sequence (DNA): TGTGCCAGCAGCTTCACCGGGACAGGGACCTATGGCTACACCTTC. Drawing the rest from reference TRBV13 and TRBJ1-2, the complete variable domain is AAGVIQSPRHLIKEKRETATLKCYPIPRHDTVYWYQQGPGQDPQFLISFYEKMQSDKGSIPDRFSAQQFSDYHSELNMSSLELGDSALYFCASSFTGTGTYGYTFGSGTRLTVV.

The chain employs TRBV4-1 and TRBJ2-7; 10 bases fit TRBD1. This CDR3 has 14 residues. Trimming at V came to 5 bases and at J to 3 bases, leaving 4 bases not matched to a gene. In germline, CDR1 is MGHRA, CDR2 YSYEKL. CDR3 nucleotides: TGCGCCAGCAGCTTCGGGACAGGGGTCTACGAGCAGTACTTC. It is translated as CASSFGTGVYEQYF.

The chain couples TRBV5-4 to TRBJ2-2, with 7 bases fitting TRBD1. Trimming removed 4 bases from V and 4 bases from J; junction bases left unmatched: 7. There are 15 residues in the CDR3. Looked up from germline, CDR1 is SGHNT and CDR2 is YYREEE (reference sequence). The CDR3 region is CASSPTGTLTGELFF. For the CDR3, the DNA is TGTGCCAGCAGCCCGACAGGGACCCTCACCGGGGAGCTGTTTTTT.

This chain joins TRBV27 and TRBJ1-5; 9 bases fit TRBD1. The ends lost 8 bases at V and 5 bases at J; junction bases unmatched: 19. The CDR3 consists of 18 residues. Germline CDR1 and CDR2: MNHEY and SMNVEV (reference sequence). The CDR3: CASGNRGRLTLVDQPQHF. The CDR3 bases are TGTGCCAGCGGAAACAGGGGGCGGTTAACCCTGGTTGATCAGCCCCAGCATTTT.

The chain carries TRBV7-2 and TRBJ1-5; perhaps TRBD1 as D (5 bases). The length of the CDR3 is 14 residues. CDR1 SGHTA and CDR2 FQGNSA come from the germline V gene. V was cut by 6 bases and J by 4 bases, with 13 bases left in between. CDR3 region: CASSWGEGNQPQHF. The CDR3 bases are TGTGCCAGCAGTTGGGGGGAGGGAAATCAGCCCCAGCATTTT.

This chain uses TRBV2 with TRBJ2-5, with D maybe TRBD1 (6 bases). Per germline, CDR1 SNHLY and CDR2 FYNNEI. Trimming shortened V by 9 bases and J by 3 bases, and 20 bases separated the two germline ends. The CDR3 length is 15 residues. The CDR3 here is CARSLPGHVKETQYF. In nucleotides, the CDR3 is TGTGCCAGAAGTTTACCGGGACACGTTAAAGAGACCCAGTACTTC.

The gene calls are TRBV29-1 and TRBJ2-7; perhaps TRBD2 as D (6 bases). Germline CDR1 is SQVTM and CDR2 is ANQGSEA. V was clipped by 4 bases and J by 6 bases, with 16 bases between them. The CDR3 has 13 residues. CDR3 residues: CSVGPQAGVEQYF. DNA for the CDR3: TGCAGCGTTGGGCCCCAAGCGGGCGTCGAGCAGTACTTC.

This clone was picked up a small number of times. This chain connects TRBV4-1 to TRBJ2-7, with a weak D call TRBD1 (5 bases). The CDR3 is 14 amino acids. V dropped 0 bases and J dropped 1 base, with 7 bases sitting between them. The germline V gene has CDR1 MGHRA and CDR2 YSYEKL. CDR3 amino acids: CASSQDPGSYEQYF. Written as DNA, the CDR3 is TGCGCCAGCAGCCAAGATCCAGGGTCCTACGAGCAGTACTTC.

The genes are TRBV30 and TRBJ2-1; perhaps TRBD1 as D (5 bases). CDR1 is GTSNPN and CDR2 is SVGIG in the germline V gene (reference sequence). Trimming pared 3 bases from V and 4 bases from J, leaving 10 bases between. The CDR3 runs to 13 residues. In DNA form, the CDR3 reads TGTGCCTGGAGAGACAGCTTATACAATGAGCAGTTCTTC. Amino acids: CAWRDSLYNEQFF.

V and J are TRBV6-1 and TRBJ2-7; D perhaps matches TRBD2 (7 bases). The ends were cut back, 2 bases at V and 6 bases at J, with 20 bases in the middle. From germline, CDR1 is MNHNS and CDR2 SASEGT. There are 16 residues in the CDR3. The CDR3 DNA follows: TGTGCCAGCAGTGAATTGGATATGGGGGGGGCTACCGAGCAGTACTTC. Translated, it gives CASSELDMGGATEQYF.

This chain joins TRBV5-1 and TRBJ1-1, with D tentatively TRBD1 (5 bases). The germline CDR1 and CDR2 sequences are SGHRS and YFSETQ. This CDR3 is built from 14 residues. Trimming took 4 bases from V and 4 from J, leaving 14 bases between them. The CDR3 loop is CASSTHRSGTEAFF. CDR3 DNA sequence: TGCGCCAGCAGCACGCACAGGAGTGGCACTGAAGCTTTCTTT.

The chain joins TRBV5-4 to TRBJ1-6; 11 bases line up with TRBD1. Germline V gene sequence: CDR1 SGHNT, CDR2 YYREEE (reference sequence). This CDR3 spans 15 amino acids. With 2 bases clipped from V and 8 bases from J, the junction kept 3 bases outside the gene matches. The CDR3: CASSFWTGGYSPLHF. CDR3 nucleotide sequence: TGTGCCAGCAGCTTCTGGACAGGGGGCTATTCACCCCTCCACTTT.

This clone was picked up a small number of times. CDR3 protein: CASSPPGQGGTNEKLFF. The CDR3 DNA reads TGTGCCAGCTCACCACCGGGACAGGGGGGCACTAATGAAAAACTGTTTTTT. The V gene is TRBV18, the J gene TRBJ1-4; 11 bases are shared with TRBD1. The V and J ends lost 0 bases and 2 bases, in that order; junction bases with no gene match: 2. The CDR3 has 17 amino acids. Germline V gene data show CDR1 as KGHSH and CDR2 as LQKENI.

The chain employs TRBV6-5 and TRBJ1-5; D is perhaps TRBD1 (5 bases). The CDR3 has 15 residues. CDR1 and CDR2 (germline): MNHEY, SVGAGI. V was cut by 1 base and J by 6 bases, with 13 bases left in between. Here the CDR3 DNA reads TGTGCCAGCAGTTACTTTCAGGGTCCAGGTCAGCCCCAGCATTTT. Translation: CASSYFQGPGQPQHF.

This chain joins TRBV5-1 and TRBJ2-1; 14 nucleotides line up with TRBD2. The CDR3 contains 18 residues. Unmatched junction bases numbered 15, after V lost 4 bases and J lost 9 bases. In germline, CDR1 is SGHRS, CDR2 YFSETQ. CDR3 coding DNA: TGCGCCAGCAGCGACCCGGGACTAGCGGGGGTCGTGGTTAGTGAGCAGTTCTTC. Translating gives CASSDPGLAGVVVSEQFF.

The genes are TRBV11-3 and TRBJ1-1; TRBD1 is a possible D gene (5 bases). V was shortened by 4 bases and J by 9 bases, with 15 bases between the two germline ends. Germline V gene lookup returns CDR1 SGHNT and CDR2 YENEEA. CDR3 length: 13 amino acids. For the CDR3, the DNA is TGTGCCAGCAGCTCCAGGGTCGGCGCCCAAGCTTTCTTT. Translation: CASSSRVGAQAFF.

This clone came up once. The chain uses TRBV4-1 and TRBJ1-4, with a tentative D call TRBD1 (6 bases). This CDR3 region has 14 residues. V gave up 0 bases and J gave up 17 bases, with 19 bases separating them. Germline CDR1 MGHRA, CDR2 YSYEKL. CDR3 protein: CASSQDQGSGQDFF. The CDR3 nucleotides are TGCGCCAGCAGCCAAGATCAAGGATCGGGACAAGATTTTTTT.

The chain employs TRBV7-2 and TRBJ2-5; 7 bases line up with TRBD1. CDR1 and CDR2 from the germline V gene are SGHTA and FQGNSA. The CDR3 has 15 residues. The ends lost 5 bases at V and 2 bases at J; junction bases unmatched: 8. The CDR3 DNA reads as TGTGCCAGCAGCCCGGGACAGCGACCGCAAGAGACCCAGTACTTC. Translating it yields CASSPGQRPQETQYF.

In nucleotides, the CDR3 is TGTGCCAGCAGCTTAGTGGGGGCCGGGGAGACCCAGTACTTC. It translates to CASSLVGAGETQYF. V gene TRBV13 combines with J gene TRBJ2-5; tentatively, D is TRBD1 (6 bases). The germline V and J ends were trimmed by 1 base and 5 bases, with 11 bases remaining between them. This CDR3 region has 14 residues. Germline V lookup: CDR1 PRHDT, CDR2 FYEKMQ (reference sequence).